These T cell receptor beta chains were read from a single sample in a study of beta chain features in type 1 diabetes. Only in-frame clones appear in the TCRdb table, and some are missing; sequencing was by immunoSEQ multiplex PCR. This table has hundreds of thousands of clones, about an eighth appearing once. The sequencing sample was made of naive CD4+ T cells from blood. All receptors derive from a man between 18 and 35 years old with type 1 diabetes. The CDR3 runs from the conserved cysteine through the conserved F or W. Fields, in order: clone size, D gene, J gene, V gene, CDR3 protein, CDR3 DNA. D genes are given only for firm matches. Clone size appears in some rows only: once, few, many, or a class for an expanded clone.

few | TRBD1 | TRBJ2-7 | TRBV29-1 | CSVPGTDSYEQYF | TGCAGCGTTCCCGGGACAGATTCCTACGAGCAGTACTTC
few | TRBD1 | TRBJ1-1 | TRBV6-1 | CASDRANTEAFF | TGTGCCAGCGACAGGGCGAACACTGAAGCTTTCTTT
few | TRBD2 | TRBJ2-1 | TRBV30 | CAWSTTRGGLGNEQFF | TGTGCCTGGAGTACCACTCGCGGGGGGCTGGGGAATGAGCAGTTCTTC
few | . | TRBJ1-1 | TRBV14 | CASSQIFGSEAFF | TGTGCCAGCAGCCAAATCTTTGGGTCGGAAGCTTTCTTT
. | TRBD1 | TRBJ1-1 | TRBV7-8 | CAAAPGQGAGLFF | TGTGCGGCAGCCCCGGGACAGGGGGCTGGGCTTTTCTTT
few | . | TRBJ2-3 | TRBV28 | CASRTAQGTDTQYF | TGTGCCAGCAGGACTGCCCAGGGGACAGATACGCAGTATTTT
. | TRBD1 | TRBJ1-5 | TRBV6-6 | CASSFDRDGNQPQHF | TGTGCCAGCAGTTTCGACAGGGATGGCAATCAGCCCCAGCATTTT
. | . | TRBJ1-1 | TRBV7-9 | CASSPQIMNTEAFF | TGTGCCAGCAGCCCTCAGATAATGAACACTGAAGCTTTCTTT
few | TRBD1 | TRBJ1-1 | TRBV6-6 | CASTAGQGENTEAFF | TGTGCCAGCACCGCTGGACAGGGGGAGAACACTGAAGCTTTCTTT
few | TRBD1 | TRBJ2-5 | TRBV7-9 | CASRTQGDGETQYF | TGTGCCAGCAGAACACAGGGGGATGGGGAGACCCAGTACTTC
. | . | TRBJ1-6 | TRBV27 | CASSLSSGVNSPLHF | TGTGCCAGCAGTTTATCATCCGGGGTTAATTCACCCCTCCACTTT